This is a list of T cell receptor beta chains from one sample in a study of blood T cell repertoires in COVID-19. The repertoire was sequenced with immunoSEQ multiplex PCR; TCRdb's copy has only in-frame clones and lacks some. This sample carries around 310,000 clones, 75% to 95% of them seen once, and the ten largest clones take roughly 6.8%. The sequenced sample consisted of peripheral blood. These receptors were obtained from a woman younger than 45 with COVID-19, enrolled during active disease. Both conserved end residues are trimmed from each CDR3. Some rows mark clone size as missing; the rest say once, few, many or name a class of expanded clone.

v_call clone_size cdr3_aa
TRBV2 . ASLRGAGAYNEQF
TRBV3-1/TRBV3-2 . ASSRTSVQETQY
TRBV7-7 . ASSGPGETDTQY
TRBV29-1 . SVRGGPGPEQY
TRBV5-4 . ASSLGGLETQY
TRBV7-6 . ASSLGTSMVDTQY
TRBV4-1 . ASSPGLYSNQPQH
TRBV7-2 . ASSFMSSYNEQF
TRBV5-6 . ASSSIGQANTGELF
TRBV4-1 few ASSQNPGIQGNTIY
TRBV5-1 . ASSWGTVNNEKLF
TRBV3-1/TRBV3-2 . ASSQDLWGGIYEQY
TRBV15 . ATSRDPGFNEKLF
TRBV28 . ASSSYNEQF
TRBV11-3 . ASSLGYASYNEQF
TRBV4-3 . ASSQVSHRGINYGYT
TRBV2 once ASNRQGPAYEQY
TRBV19 . ASSIGGRGIGFEQF
TRBV6-1 . ASSELVTLY
TRBV30 once AWSVAAGGEQY
TRBV28 . ASSLGLRLTEAF
TRBV27 . ASSFAGPHQPQH
TRBV11-1 . ASSDDRANNSPLH
TRBV15 . ATSRSPQGTGKRETQY
TRBV15 once ATSRDRGPAYEQY
TRBV13 . ASSRQYNEQF
TRBV4-1 . ASSQTFLREIETQY
TRBV19 . ASSTSGIERNEQY
TRBV7-7 . ASSPQAGGVTDTQY
TRBV7-2 . ASSRTSGFPYEQY
TRBV5-1 . ASSPKTGAYEQY
TRBV7-9 . ASSVGDRESSPLH
TRBV30 few AWSVGPDQPQH
TRBV5-4 . ASSLPGQGSETQY
TRBV5-1 . ASNPPGQALRGEF
TRBV10-3 . AISTGQGNTEAF
TRBV7-3 . ASSLGGNTGELF
TRBV19 few ASSIAPRGGETQY
TRBV6-2/TRBV6-3 . ASSYPRLAGSGELF
TRBV7-2 once ASSPGLAGGVQETQY
TRBV11-2 . ASSSLWTQY
TRBV29-1 . SVGLAGEGTQY
TRBV6-2/TRBV6-3 . ASSFGLEGTQY
TRBV9 . ASSVEAGTPREQF
TRBV20-1 once SASGRALGETQY